This is a list of T cell receptor beta chains from one sample in a study of control samples from healthy donors and cancer patients. Measured with immunoSEQ multiplex PCR; TCRdb has only the in-frame clones, and not every one. Of about 12,000 clones in the sample, roughly 95% were seen once. Sequenced: PBMCs. These receptors originate from an older man with head and neck cancer. The CDR3 runs from the conserved cysteine through the conserved F or W. The D gene is left open where the match is weak. Clone size is stated in some rows and not others, as once, few, many or a class when expanded.

V: TRBV5-1
size: .
J: TRBJ2-2
length: 16
D: .
DNA: TGCGCCAGCAGCTTCCAGGGGCAAGGTAACACCGGGGAGCTGTTTTTT
CDR3: CASSFQGQGNTGELFF

V: TRBV5-5
size: .
J: TRBJ1-2
length: 13
D: .
DNA: TGTGCCAGCGGGGGGGACCGAAACTATGGCTACACCTTC
CDR3: CASGGDRNYGYTF

V: TRBV2
size: .
J: TRBJ1-1
length: 13
D: .
DNA: TGTGCCGGAGGGGGGCTTATGAACACTGAAGCTTTCTTT
CDR3: CAGGGLMNTEAFF

V: TRBV11-3
size: few
J: TRBJ2-5
length: 14
D: .
DNA: TGTGCCAGCAGCCTCTCGTACGGCCAAGAGACCCAGTACTTC
CDR3: CASSLSYGQETQYF

V: TRBV10-3
size: .
J: TRBJ2-2
length: 17
D: .
DNA: TGTGCCATCAGTGAGTCGTTTTCAGGCCGCGGCACCGGGGAGCTGTTTTTT
CDR3: CAISESFSGRGTGELFF

V: TRBV6-1
size: .
J: TRBJ2-3
length: 17
D: TRBD2
DNA: TGTGCCAGCAGTGCCCTCCGACTAGCGGGAGTGGCAGATACGCAGTATTTT
CDR3: CASSALRLAGVADTQYF

V: TRBV5-8
size: .
J: TRBJ2-3
length: 14
D: .
DNA: TGTGCCAGCAGCAGGACGGGACGGCAAGATACGCAGTATTTT
CDR3: CASSRTGRQDTQYF

V: TRBV10-3
size: .
J: TRBJ2-2
length: 15
D: TRBD2
DNA: TGTGCCATCAGTCGATTAGCGGGAGACCCCGGGGAGCTGTTTTTT
CDR3: CAISRLAGDPGELFF

V: TRBV7-9
size: .
J: TRBJ2-1
length: 15
D: TRBD2
DNA: TGTGCCAGCAGCTTGGGCGGGGGGAGCTACAATGAGCAGTTCTTC
CDR3: CASSLGGGSYNEQFF

V: TRBV28
size: .
J: TRBJ2-7
length: 15
D: .
DNA: TGTGCCAGCAGTCCCTATCCGGGCGATCCCTACGAGCAGTACTTC
CDR3: CASSPYPGDPYEQYF

V: TRBV27
size: once
J: TRBJ1-4
length: 18
D: TRBD1
DNA: TGTGCCAGCAGTTTAGGGGGGACAGGGTTATCAACTAATGAAAAACTGTTTTTT
CDR3: CASSLGGTGLSTNEKLFF

V: TRBV5-1
size: .
J: TRBJ2-1
length: 14
D: .
DNA: TGCGCCAGCGGTACCGGGACGGGGAACAATGAGCAGTTCTTC
CDR3: CASGTGTGNNEQFF

V: TRBV2
size: .
J: TRBJ2-3
length: 17
D: TRBD2
DNA: TGTGCCAGCAGTGATACCCTAGGACTAGCGGCCCCAGATACGCAGTATTTT
CDR3: CASSDTLGLAAPDTQYF

V: TRBV6-5
size: .
J: TRBJ2-4
length: 13
D: .
DNA: TGTGCCAGCACTAGGGAATTGAAAAACATTCAGTACTTC
CDR3: CASTRELKNIQYF

V: TRBV27
size: .
J: TRBJ2-1
length: 14
D: .
DNA: TGTGCCAGCAGTTTAATGGGTTCCTACAATGAGCAGTTCTTC
CDR3: CASSLMGSYNEQFF

V: TRBV19
size: .
J: TRBJ2-2
length: 15
D: TRBD1
DNA: TGTGCCAGTAGGCTAGGGACAGGGGGCACCGGGGAGCTGTTTTTT
CDR3: CASRLGTGGTGELFF

V: TRBV5-6
size: once
J: TRBJ1-6
length: 17
D: .
DNA: TGTGCCAGCAGCTTTACAGGGAGAGAATCCTATAATTCACCCCTCCACTTT
CDR3: CASSFTGRESYNSPLHF

V: TRBV3-1/TRBV3-2
size: .
J: TRBJ1-5
length: 16
D: .
DNA: TGTGCCAGCAGCCAAGGCGGGTCAGTCCCAAATCAGCCCCAGCATTTT
CDR3: CASSQGGSVPNQPQHF

V: TRBV18
size: .
J: TRBJ2-7
length: 14
D: TRBD2
DNA: TGTGCCAGCTCCCCAGGGAGGGATTCCTACGAGCAGTACTTC
CDR3: CASSPGRDSYEQYF

V: TRBV4-1
size: .
J: TRBJ2-5
length: 13
D: .
DNA: TGCGCCAGCAGCACAGGGGGGGTGGAGACCCAGTACTTC
CDR3: CASSTGGVETQYF

V: TRBV3-1/TRBV3-2
size: .
J: TRBJ1-2
length: 15
D: .
DNA: TGTGCCAGCAGCCAAGTTGGGGGAACTAACTATGGCTACACCTTC
CDR3: CASSQVGGTNYGYTF

V: TRBV6-5
size: .
J: TRBJ1-2
length: 15
D: .
DNA: TGTGCCAGCAGTTACGGGGGCAGGGAGAGCTATGGCTACACCTTC
CDR3: CASSYGGRESYGYTF

V: TRBV3-1/TRBV3-2
size: .
J: TRBJ1-4
length: 12
D: .
DNA: TGTGCCAGCAGCCAAGCGGAGGCAAAACTGTTTTTT
CDR3: CASSQAEAKLFF

V: TRBV7-9
size: .
J: TRBJ2-5
length: 12
D: .
DNA: TGTGCCAGCAGCTGGGCCAGCGAGACCCAGTACTTC
CDR3: CASSWASETQYF

V: TRBV24-1
size: .
J: TRBJ2-5
length: 13
D: TRBD2
DNA: TGTGCCACCTCCGGGACTAGCGAGGGTACCCAGTACTTC
CDR3: CATSGTSEGTQYF

V: TRBV5-4
size: .
J: TRBJ1-1
length: 13
D: .
DNA: TGTGCCAGCAGCCGGGACCCAAACACTGAAGCTTTCTTT
CDR3: CASSRDPNTEAFF

V: TRBV5-1
size: .
J: TRBJ1-1
length: 14
D: .
DNA: TGCGCCAGCAGCTTGGCCCCGCCAGGAATTGAAGCTTTCTTT
CDR3: CASSLAPPGIEAFF

V: TRBV5-6
size: .
J: TRBJ2-3
length: 16
D: .
DNA: TGTGCCAGCAGCTCCTCCCCGGGACTGGGCACAGATACGCAGTATTTT
CDR3: CASSSSPGLGTDTQYF

V: TRBV19
size: .
J: TRBJ2-3
length: 14
D: .
DNA: TGTGCCAGTAAAATCGGGCCCGTGGCAGATACGCAGTATTTT
CDR3: CASKIGPVADTQYF

V: TRBV12-3/TRBV12-4
size: .
J: TRBJ1-5
length: 13
D: .
DNA: TGTGCCAGCAGTTTAGAGCTAGGTCAGCCCCAGCATTTT
CDR3: CASSLELGQPQHF

V: TRBV5-1
size: .
J: TRBJ2-1
length: 13
D: TRBD2
DNA: TGCGCCAGCTGGGCGGGAGATCACAATGAGCAGTTCTTC
CDR3: CASWAGDHNEQFF

V: TRBV15
size: .
J: TRBJ2-3
length: 20
D: TRBD2
DNA: TGTGCCACCAGCAGAGATCGGGCTAGCGGGGGGTACCGGACCACAGATACGCAGTATTTT
CDR3: CATSRDRASGGYRTTDTQYF

V: TRBV3-1/TRBV3-2
size: .
J: TRBJ1-6
length: 21
D: TRBD1
DNA: TGTGCCAGCAGCCAAGTGTCGACAGGGGCGGGATTTAGCTCCTATAATTCACCCCTCCACTTT
CDR3: CASSQVSTGAGFSSYNSPLHF

V: TRBV3-1/TRBV3-2
size: .
J: TRBJ2-2
length: 16
D: TRBD1
DNA: TGTGCCAGCAGCCAAGTGGGGACAGTGAACACCGGGGAGCTGTTTTTT
CDR3: CASSQVGTVNTGELFF

V: TRBV27
size: .
J: TRBJ1-4
length: 11
D: .
DNA: TGTGCCACCCCAACGAGGGAAAAACTGTTTTTT
CDR3: CATPTREKLFF

V: TRBV29-1
size: once
J: TRBJ2-3
length: 13
D: .
DNA: TGCAGCGTTGTAAGGGCTCGGACAGATACGCAGTATTTT
CDR3: CSVVRARTDTQYF

V: TRBV19
size: .
J: TRBJ2-3
length: 14
D: TRBD1
DNA: TGTGCCAGTAGTTGGGGACAGCTCACAGATACGCAGTATTTT
CDR3: CASSWGQLTDTQYF

V: TRBV5-1
size: once
J: TRBJ1-2
length: 16
D: TRBD1
DNA: TGCGCCAGCAGCTTGGGAGGGACAGCAACTAACTATGGCTACACCTTC
CDR3: CASSLGGTATNYGYTF

V: TRBV11-2
size: .
J: TRBJ2-3
length: 17
D: .
DNA: TGTGCCAGCAGCTTAACGATACAGGGGACTAGCACAGATACGCAGTATTTT
CDR3: CASSLTIQGTSTDTQYF

V: TRBV5-4
size: .
J: TRBJ2-3
length: 17
D: .
DNA: TGTGCCAGCAGCTTGGCGGCGGGCCGCCGGTCCACAGATACGCAGTATTTT
CDR3: CASSLAAGRRSTDTQYF

V: TRBV28
size: .
J: TRBJ2-2
length: 16
D: .
DNA: TGTGCCAGCAGTTTAGTCGGGACCAACGGGGCCGGGGAGCTGTTTTTT
CDR3: CASSLVGTNGAGELFF

V: TRBV12-3/TRBV12-4
size: .
J: TRBJ1-4
length: 13
D: .
DNA: TGTGCCAGCAGCCCCCGCGGGATTGAAAAACTGTTTTTT
CDR3: CASSPRGIEKLFF

V: TRBV6-5
size: .
J: TRBJ2-6
length: 15
D: .
DNA: TGTGCCAGCACATACGGGGGTACCGGGGCCAACGTCCTGACTTTC
CDR3: CASTYGGTGANVLTF

V: TRBV5-1
size: .
J: TRBJ1-2
length: 15
D: .
DNA: TGCGCCAGCAGGCTTCAGCAGGGGAGGGACTATGGCTACACCTTC
CDR3: CASRLQQGRDYGYTF

V: TRBV15
size: .
J: TRBJ2-7
length: 14
D: TRBD1
DNA: TGTGCCACCAGCAGGGACAGGGTCTCCTACGAGCAGTACTTC
CDR3: CATSRDRVSYEQYF

V: TRBV9
size: .
J: TRBJ2-1
length: 15
D: .
DNA: TGTGCCAGCAGCGTAGCGGGTGAGCTTCTTCGACAGCAGTTCTTC
CDR3: CASSVAGELLRQQFF

V: TRBV6-1
size: .
J: TRBJ2-7
length: 14
D: .
DNA: TGTGCCAGCAGTGAAGCGGGTAAACCCTACGAGCAGTACTTC
CDR3: CASSEAGKPYEQYF

V: TRBV18
size: .
J: TRBJ2-7
length: 15
D: .
DNA: TGTGCCAGCTCACTCCACGTCAAGGGTCCCTACGAGCAGTACTTC
CDR3: CASSLHVKGPYEQYF

V: TRBV4-1
size: .
J: TRBJ2-2
length: 15
D: .
DNA: TGCGCCAGCAGCCAAAGACGGTTTTTAACCGGGGAGCTGTTTTTT
CDR3: CASSQRRFLTGELFF

V: TRBV3-1/TRBV3-2
size: .
J: TRBJ1-2
length: 15
D: .
DNA: TGTGCCACCAGGCAAATGGGACACCCAAACGGGGGCTACACCTTC
CDR3: CATRQMGHPNGGYTF